Sequencing of this T cell receptor beta chain was carried out in a study of CD8+ T cells in alopecia areata. Treatment noted: oral pan-JAK inhibitor, 5-10 mg twice daily. The length of the CDR3 is 16 residues. V lost 2 bases to trimming and J lost 3 bases; unmatched junction nucleotides: 8. The germline V gene has CDR1 SGHTA and CDR2 FQGNSA. Reverse transcribed after extraction, RNA yielded cDNA as the sequencing template. Sequencing was performed with immunoSEQ multiplex PCR; in TCRdb, only in-frame clones are kept and a portion is missing. The table has about 190,000 clones, about 60% seen once. The specimen was CD4+ T cells sorted from blood, collected at week 4, from a patient treated with tofacitinib. The chain is built from TRBV7-2 and TRBJ2-7; TRBD1 matches 9 bases. The sequence was collected from a human donor with alopecia areata. The CDR3: CASSLRGGQGYYEQYF. The CDR3 DNA follows: TGTGCCAGCAGCTTACGCGGGGGACAGGGATACTACGAGCAGTACTTC.